The 7 T cell receptor beta chains below all came from one sample that was sequenced in a study of Graves' ophthalmopathy and Graves' hyperthyroidism (dated by TCRdb to between 2017 and 2018). The instrument given in TCRdb is Illumina HiSeq 2000. TCR beta CDR3 regions were amplified from RNA transcripts for repertoire sequencing. HTBI primers and the Qiagen OneStep RT-PCR kit were used in a first-round RT-PCR, which was followed by a second-round multiplex PCR, size selection and purification. Starting from the raw public reads, TCRdb applied fastp trimming at Q25, assembled clones with MiXCR and retained in-frame beta chains. Every CDR3 protein is listed once, alongside the most common genes and DNA of its rows. In this sample the table shows around 1,200,000 distinct CDR3 sequences, about two fifths of which occur a single time. 11% of the sample is in the top ten clones. Sequencing was performed on peripheral blood or thyroid tissue (not recorded which). The receptors originated from an adult man with Graves' hyperthyroidism.

In this sample, this clonotype turned up many times. The CDR3 loop reads CASSLGIGYEQYF. The CDR3 DNA reads as TGCGCCAGCAGCTTAGGGATTGGCTACGAGCAGTACTTC. The chain joins TRBV5-1 to TRBJ2-7; D is undetermined. V shed 2 bases and J shed 3 bases, with 9 bases lying between them. The CDR3 runs to 13 residues. CDR1 is SGHRS, CDR2 YFSETQ, per germline.

This clonotype has more than one count but fewer than ten. This chain links TRBV4-1 with TRBJ2-5, with 8 bases lining up with TRBD2. This CDR3 has 15 residues. V shed 3 bases, J shed 1 base, and the junction held 4 bases outside the gene matches. The germline V gene has CDR1 MGHRA and CDR2 YSYEKL. The DNA of the CDR3 is TGCGCCAGCAGCCACCCGGGGACTAGCCAAGAGACCCAGTACTTC. Protein sequence: CASSHPGTSQETQYF.

This clonotype was seen ten or more times. This chain connects TRBV20-1 to TRBJ2-7; no clear D. V was pared by 3 bases and J by 5 bases, with 5 bases between. Germline V gene sequence: CDR1 DFQATT, CDR2 SNEGSKA (reference sequence). The CDR3 runs to 10 residues. CDR3 loop: CSARSNEQYF. The CDR3, as DNA: TGCAGTGCTAGGAGCAACGAGCAGTACTTC.

A word on this clonotype: A junction end diverges from the germline sequence, so it may reflect a read error. The J gene is TRBJ1-6, the V gene TRBV6-6; possible D gene TRBD1, 5 bases. This CDR3 contains 14 residues. CDR1 MNHNY and CDR2 SVGAGI come from the germline V gene (reference sequence). The CDR3 coding sequence is TGTGCCATCAAATCCCGAGGGGCTCGATCACCACTCCACTTT. As protein: CAIKSRGARSPLHF.

The table lists this clonotype with many counts. V gene TRBV11-2 combines with J gene TRBJ2-7; TRBD1 or TRBD2 may be the D gene (5 bases each). With 5 bases removed from V and 1 base from J, the gap between germline ends came to 15 bases. The V gene's germline CDR1 is SGHAT and CDR2 FQNNGV. The CDR3 length is 15 residues. The CDR3 nucleotides read TGTGCCAGCAGCCTTCGGGACGGTGATTCCTACGAGCAGTACTTC. Residues: CASSLRDGDSYEQYF.

This clonotype has only a few counts. The chain employs TRBV7-8 and TRBJ2-7; D is unresolved. This CDR3 contains 15 residues. The ends were cut back, 2 bases at V and 6 bases at J, with 17 bases in the middle. CDR1 SGHVS and CDR2 FQNEAQ come from the germline V gene. The CDR3, as DNA: TGTGCCAGCAGCTTATTAGAATCGTTGTCGGGCGAGCAGTACTTC. It specifies CASSLLESLSGEQYF. The full variable domain, rest sourced from reference TRBV7-8 and TRBJ2-7, is GAGVSQSPRYKVAKRGQDVALRCDPISGHVSLFWYQQALGQGPEFLTYFQNEAQLDKSGLPSDRFFAERPEGSVSTLKIQRTQQEDSAVYLCASSLLESLSGEQYFGPGTRLTVT.

This clonotype appeared many times. The V gene is TRBV10-2, the J gene TRBJ2-3; a possible D gene is TRBD2 (5 bases). CDR1 is WSHSY and CDR2 is SAAADI in the germline V gene. Trimming removed 4 bases at V and 0 bases at J, with 11 bases between. The CDR3 consists of 15 residues. CDR3 residues: CASSGTLISTDTQYF. The CDR3 region has the DNA TGCGCCAGCAGTGGGACTCTGATTAGCACAGATACGCAGTATTTT.